This TCR beta chain was captured by sequencing in a study of blood T cell repertoires in COVID-19. Study as a whole: Samples taken during acute and convalescent COVID-19 were collected in the United States, Italy and Spain. The analysed material was cDNA or gDNA that came from T cells, B-cell-depleted T cells, or PBMCs.

Only a few counts were recorded for this clone. Study processing details: Estimates of nucleated cell counts were drawn from the amplification of reference gene primers. The protocol was immunoSEQ multiplex PCR, while the TCRdb copy is restricted to in-frame clones and leaves out a portion. V and J calls and clone size follow that table, whereas D and trimming were derived from the DNA. The sample shows around 130,000 clones, over 65% of them seen only once. Germline V gene data show CDR1 as SGHDN and CDR2 as FVKESK. This CDR3 contains 15 residues. Trimming at V came to 4 bases and at J to 6 bases, leaving 6 bases not matched to a gene.

This clonotype originated in a man aged 50 to 59 with acute or convalescent COVID-19. This chain links TRBV14 with TRBJ2-1; TRBD1 agrees at 10 bases. The sample comprised peripheral blood. The CDR3 is CASSLLRDRGNEQFF. CDR3 DNA: TGTGCCAGCAGCCTCTTACGGGACAGGGGCAATGAGCAGTTCTTC. Supplemented by reference TRBV14 and TRBJ2-1, the full variable domain reads EAGVTQFPSHSVIEKGQTVTLRCDPISGHDNLYWYRRVMGKEIKFLLHFVKESKQDESGMPNNRFLAERTGGTYSTLKVQPAELEDSGVYFCASSLLRDRGNEQFFGPGTRLTVL.